This T cell receptor beta chain is from a study of cytomegalovirus exposure and HLA in healthy donors. In the case of this clone: Antigen specificity is unknown. An end of the junction differs from the germline gene, which may be a read error.

Findings and caveats of the study: For most TCR beta V segments, an earlier analysis put the productive rate at about 90% or about 30% of the time.

The PCR ran on 60 Vbeta and 13 Jbeta primers. Measured with immunoSEQ multiplex PCR; TCRdb has only the in-frame clones, and not every one. The sample contains around 110,000 clones, roughly 9% of which appear only once. CDR3 size: 13 residues. Germline V gene lookup returns CDR1 SEHNR and CDR2 FQNEAQ (reference sequence). Sequenced sample: PBMCs. The chain recombines TRBV7-9 with TRBJ1-1; no clear D gene. This TCR was recovered from a man aged 25 to 40 in good health and CMV-seronegative. The CDR3 sequence: CASSPVENPEAFF. In DNA, the CDR3 is TGTGCCAGCAGCCCGGTAGAGAACCCTGAAGCTTTCTTT.